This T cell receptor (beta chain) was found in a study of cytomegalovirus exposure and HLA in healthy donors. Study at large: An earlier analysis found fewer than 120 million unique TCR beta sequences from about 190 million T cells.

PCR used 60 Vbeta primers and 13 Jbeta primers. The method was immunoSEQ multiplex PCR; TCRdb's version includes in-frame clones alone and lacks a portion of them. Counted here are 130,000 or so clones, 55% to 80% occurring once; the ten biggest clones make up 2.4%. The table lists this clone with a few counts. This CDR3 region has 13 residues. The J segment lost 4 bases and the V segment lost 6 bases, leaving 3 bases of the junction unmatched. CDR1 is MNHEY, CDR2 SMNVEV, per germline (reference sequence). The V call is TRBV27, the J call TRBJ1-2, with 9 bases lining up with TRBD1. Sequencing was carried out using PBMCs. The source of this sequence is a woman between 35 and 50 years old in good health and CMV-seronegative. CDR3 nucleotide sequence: TGTGCCAGCAGCCGGGACAGGGCCTATGGCTACACCTTC. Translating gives CASSRDRAYGYTF.